These T cell receptor beta chains were read from a single sample in a study of blood T cell repertoires in COVID-19. The table came from immunoSEQ multiplex PCR; TCRdb's copy has only in-frame clones and leaves some out. The sample gives under 200,000 clones, 65% to 85% of which show up once; about 5.7% is in the top ten. Sequencing was performed on PBMCs or T cells enriched from blood (not recorded which). The receptors were sampled from a woman aged 40-49 years with acute COVID-19. Each CDR3 is given with its conserved first and last residue. The order of the fields is V gene, clone size, D gene, J gene, CDR3 DNA, CDR3 protein. The D gene is left open where the match is weak. Clone sizes are given selectively: once, few, many, or a class where the clone is expanded.

V gene: TRBV6-7
clone size: .
D gene: TRBD1
J gene: TRBJ1-2
CDR3 DNA: TGTGCCAGCAGTTGTAGGGACAGGGCTTTGGGCTACACCTTC
CDR3 protein: CASSCRDRALGYTF

V gene: TRBV5-1
clone size: once
D gene: TRBD2
J gene: TRBJ2-1
CDR3 DNA: TGCGCCAGCGCTGGGGGGGTCACGTCTTACAATGAGCAGTTCTTC
CDR3 protein: CASAGGVTSYNEQFF

V gene: TRBV2
clone size: .
D gene: .
J gene: TRBJ2-7
CDR3 DNA: TGTGCCAGCAGTGAAACTGCAGGGATCTCCTACGAGCAGTACTTC
CDR3 protein: CASSETAGISYEQYF

V gene: TRBV6-5
clone size: .
D gene: .
J gene: TRBJ1-6
CDR3 DNA: TGTGCCAGCGAGTACCGGGACAATTATTCACCCCTCCACTTT
CDR3 protein: CASEYRDNYSPLHF

V gene: TRBV19
clone size: .
D gene: TRBD2
J gene: TRBJ2-5
CDR3 DNA: TGTGCCAGTAGTATGGGACTAGCGGGAGGGCAAGAGACCCAGTACTTC
CDR3 protein: CASSMGLAGGQETQYF

V gene: TRBV5-1
clone size: .
D gene: .
J gene: TRBJ2-3
CDR3 DNA: TGCGCCAGCAGCTTGTCGAACGGACAAAGCACAGATACGCAGTATTTT
CDR3 protein: CASSLSNGQSTDTQYF

V gene: TRBV18
clone size: .
D gene: TRBD1
J gene: TRBJ1-4
CDR3 DNA: TGTGCCAGCTCCGGGACAGGGGGTGAAAAACTGTTTTTT
CDR3 protein: CASSGTGGEKLFF

V gene: TRBV3-1/TRBV3-2
clone size: .
D gene: TRBD2
J gene: TRBJ2-3
CDR3 DNA: TGTGCCAGCAGCCGGACTAGCGGGAGGGTGACAGATACGCAGTATTTT
CDR3 protein: CASSRTSGRVTDTQYF

V gene: TRBV14
clone size: .
D gene: TRBD1
J gene: TRBJ1-3
CDR3 DNA: TGTGCCAGCAGCCGAGAAACAGGGGCTGGAAACACCATATATTTT
CDR3 protein: CASSRETGAGNTIYF

V gene: TRBV7-2
clone size: .
D gene: TRBD2
J gene: TRBJ2-1
CDR3 DNA: TGTGCCAGCAGCCGGGTAGCGGGAGGAACCCCCAATGAGCAGTTCTTC
CDR3 protein: CASSRVAGGTPNEQFF

V gene: TRBV2
clone size: few
D gene: .
J gene: TRBJ1-6
CDR3 DNA: TGTGCCAGCAGTGAGGCCGAGGGCAGGAGCTCCTATAATTCACCCCTCCACTTT
CDR3 protein: CASSEAEGRSSYNSPLHF

V gene: TRBV2
clone size: .
D gene: TRBD2
J gene: TRBJ2-1
CDR3 DNA: TGTGCCAGCAGTGGGGGTAGCGGGAGGGCCCTAGATGAGCAGTTCTTC
CDR3 protein: CASSGGSGRALDEQFF

V gene: TRBV5-6
clone size: .
D gene: .
J gene: TRBJ1-1
CDR3 DNA: TGTGCCAGCAGCGTCTTAATGAACACTGAAGCTTTCTTT
CDR3 protein: CASSVLMNTEAFF

V gene: TRBV5-6
clone size: .
D gene: .
J gene: TRBJ1-1
CDR3 DNA: TGTGCCAGCAGCAGTTTGACATACATGAACACTGAAGCTTTCTTT
CDR3 protein: CASSSLTYMNTEAFF

V gene: TRBV24-1
clone size: .
D gene: .
J gene: TRBJ2-1
CDR3 DNA: TGTGCCACCAGTGATACCCTCTTCGGGGGCTACAATGAGCAGTTCTTC
CDR3 protein: CATSDTLFGGYNEQFF

V gene: TRBV29-1
clone size: .
D gene: TRBD2
J gene: TRBJ2-1
CDR3 DNA: TGCAGCGGTGGGACTAGCGGGAGGGTTGAGCAGTTCTTC
CDR3 protein: CSGGTSGRVEQFF